These 27 T cell receptor beta chains came from one sample sequenced in a study of T-cell memory formation after mild COVID-19 (dated by TCRdb to the early 2020s). The library relied on 5' RACE. Sequencing was carried out with an Illumina NovaSeq 6000. In-frame beta chains were kept once TCRdb had trimmed the public reads at Q25 with fastp and called clones with MiXCR. Here each entry gathers all rows of one CDR3 protein and keeps the most common genes and DNA. This sample comprises roughly 580,000 distinct CDR3 sequences, under 20% of them detected only once. The ten biggest clones cover 9.5% to 15% of the sample. Sequenced: PBMCs or a T cell subset sorted from them (not recorded which). The receptors shown here come from an adult woman who had mild COVID-19 (a few samples of this study predate the infection). The sample titles of this study are shuffled in the database, so cell type and time point are left out; the donor was told from shared clones.

The V call is TRBV4-2, the J call TRBJ1-1, with D perhaps TRBD1 (5 bases). The germline gives CDR1 LGHNA, CDR2 YNFKEQ. The CDR3 sequence is 15 residues long. Trimming took off 3 bases at V and 7 bases at J, with 18 bases between the two ends. Here the CDR3 reads CASSQTTGTANEAFF. The CDR3 DNA reads as TGTGCCAGCAGCCAGACGACCGGGACGGCGAATGAAGCTTTCTTT.

This chain uses TRBV29-1 with TRBJ2-1, with D uncertain. The CDR3 is made up of 10 amino acids. The V gene's germline CDR1 is SQVTM and CDR2 ANQGSEA. V was shortened by 4 bases and J by 12 bases, with 10 bases between the two germline ends. Written as DNA, the CDR3 is TGCAGCGTTGCGCCTGGTTGGCAGTTCTTC. It codes for CSVAPGWQFF.

This CDR3 reads CSARDVATAKNIQYF. CDR3 DNA sequence: TGCAGTGCTAGAGATGTGGCTACAGCCAAAAACATTCAGTACTTC. V and J are TRBV20-1 and TRBJ2-4, with D unresolved. Between the trimmed V and J ends, which lost 0 bases and 0 bases, there was a span of 9 bases. CDR1 and CDR2 from the germline V gene are DFQATT and SNEGSKA (reference sequence). This CDR3 contains 15 residues.

This clonotype was seen a few times. The rearrangement links TRBV29-1 to TRBJ2-2; 7 bases fit TRBD2. In germline, CDR1 is SQVTM, CDR2 ANQGSEA. V shed 3 bases, J shed 1 base, and the junction held 5 bases outside the gene matches. The CDR3 covers 15 residues. Written as DNA, the CDR3 is TGCAGCGTTGAGGCCAGCGGGGTGAACACCGGGGAGCTGTTTTTT. Translation gives CSVEASGVNTGELFF.

This chain connects TRBV27 to TRBJ2-7; D may correspond to TRBD1 or TRBD2 (5 bases each). Germline V gene lookup returns CDR1 MNHEY and CDR2 SMNVEV (reference sequence). CDR3 size: 13 residues. The V and J ends lost 3 bases and 3 bases respectively, with 9 bases between them. The CDR3, as DNA: TGTGCCAGCAGTTTGAGGGGCCGCTACGAGCAGTACTTC. Its translation is CASSLRGRYEQYF.

This clonotype was seen only once. The J gene is TRBJ2-1, the V gene TRBV29-1; 8 bases agree with TRBD1. The CDR3 is 14 residues long. Germline V gene data show CDR1 as SQVTM and CDR2 as ANQGSEA. The CDR3 sequence is CRVVRAQGVDEQFF. Written as DNA, the CDR3 is TGCAGAGTGGTCCGGGCACAGGGGGTCGATGAGCAGTTCTTC.

This clonotype was observed once. V is TRBV24-1 and J is TRBJ2-1, with 11 bases fitting TRBD2. From germline, CDR1 is KGHDR and CDR2 SFDVKD. This CDR3 region has 15 residues. V trimming: 10 bases; J trimming: 8 bases; junction bases outside the gene matches: 12. CDR3 sequence reads: CATGLPGTSGHEQFF. CDR3 nucleotides: TGTGCCACGGGTCTTCCCGGGACTAGCGGTCATGAGCAGTTCTTC.

This clonotype was recorded a few times. The V call is TRBV15, the J call TRBJ2-5; tentatively, D is TRBD2 (6 bases). The V end was cut by 0 bases, the J end by 3 bases, with 17 bases between. This CDR3 has 17 residues. CDR1 LNHNV and CDR2 YYDKDF come from the germline V gene (reference sequence). The CDR3 DNA reads TGTGCCACCAGCAGAGATCCGGGACCCGGAGGGGAAGAGACCCAGTACTTC. This translates into CATSRDPGPGGEETQYF.

This clonotype turned up a few times. The chain couples TRBV5-1 to TRBJ2-2; D not certain. Looked up from germline, CDR1 is SGHRS and CDR2 is YFSETQ. This CDR3 has 16 residues. The germline V and J ends were trimmed by 0 bases and 5 bases, with 14 bases remaining between them. In DNA, the CDR3 is TGCGCCAGCAGCTTGGAGGTTCGAACAGAAACCGGGGAGCTGTTTTTT. Translated: CASSLEVRTETGELFF.

This clonotype was seen a few times. The rearrangement links TRBV20-1 to TRBJ2-7; D is tentatively TRBD1 or TRBD2 (5 bases each). Germline loops: CDR1 DFQATT, CDR2 SNEGSKA (reference sequence). V lost 3 bases and J lost 3, with 24 bases in between. The CDR3 covers 17 residues. CDR3 DNA sequence: TGCAGTGCTAGGTCAAGGATCGGGACCGGCGCGCTCTACGAGCAGTACTTC. The encoded protein is CSARSRIGTGALYEQYF.

J is TRBJ2-7 and V is TRBV29-1, with 8 bases matching TRBD1. In germline, CDR1 is SQVTM, CDR2 ANQGSEA. With V trimmed by 7 bases and J by 2 bases, 4 bases remained unmatched. The CDR3 runs 12 residues. CDR3 region: CSGRTGTYEQYF. CDR3 sequence (DNA): TGCAGCGGACGGACAGGGACCTACGAGCAGTACTTC.

This clonotype has just a few counts. This rearrangement joins TRBV5-4 to TRBJ2-3, with 8 bases aligning to TRBD2. This CDR3 region has 14 residues. The germline V gene encodes CDR1 SGHNT and CDR2 YYREEE (reference sequence). V shed 3 bases, J shed 2 bases, and the junction held 2 bases outside the gene matches. As DNA, the CDR3 is TGTGCCAGCAGCTCGCGGGGGGACACAGATACGCAGTATTTT. Residues: CASSSRGDTDTQYF.

The gene calls are TRBV7-3 and TRBJ2-7, with 11 bases aligning to TRBD2. The junction had 3 bases not matched to a gene; V was cut back by 2 bases and J by 6 bases. Germline V gene sequence: CDR1 SGHTA, CDR2 FQGTGA. The CDR3 totals 14 residues. The CDR3 bases are TGTGCCAGCAGCTTAGTAGCGGGAGGGGGCGAGCAGTACTTC. Protein product: CASSLVAGGGEQYF.

There are many counts of this clonotype. One junction end does not reproduce the germline sequence, and a read error may be involved. The rearrangement uses TRBV5-1 and TRBJ2-2; TRBD1 aligns across 9 bases. The CDR3 contains 14 residues. CDR1 SGHRS and CDR2 YFSETQ come from the germline V gene. The CDR3: CASSLRQGAGELFF. The CDR3 DNA follows: TGTGCCAGCAGCTTACGACAGGGGGCCGGGGAGCTGTTTTTT. Based on the CDR3 plus reference TRBV5-1 and TRBJ2-2, the full variable domain is KAGVTQTPRYLIKTRGQQVTLSCSPISGHRSVSWYQQTPGQGLQFLFEYFSETQRNKGNFPGRFSGRQFSNSRSEMNVSTLELGDSALYLCASSLRQGAGELFFGEGSRLTVL.

This clonotype was observed a few times. V gene TRBV5-1 combines with J gene TRBJ2-1, with a weak D call TRBD2 (7 bases). V lost 2 bases to trimming and J lost 9 bases, with 18 bases between them. The CDR3 loop spans 15 amino acids. Germline CDR1 reads SGHRS; CDR2 reads YFSETQ. This CDR3 is CASSFQGGGGFEQFF. DNA of the CDR3: TGCGCCAGCAGCTTCCAAGGGGGGGGCGGCTTTGAGCAGTTCTTC.

This clonotype was observed a few times. V is TRBV12-5 and J is TRBJ2-7; D possibly corresponds to TRBD1 (5 bases). CDR3 length equals 14 residues. The V gene's germline CDR1 is LGHNT and CDR2 FRNRAP. The V and J ends lost 2 bases and 6 bases respectively, with 14 bases between them. The CDR3 sequence is CASGLYGRGGEQYF. Written as DNA, the CDR3 is TGTGCTAGTGGTTTGTATGGTAGGGGTGGCGAGCAGTACTTC.

V gene TRBV5-1 combines with J gene TRBJ2-2; D perhaps matches TRBD1 (5 bases). This CDR3 spans 14 amino acids. Germline CDR1 and CDR2: SGHRS and YFSETQ. The V end lost 4 bases, the J end lost 0 bases, and 7 bases lay between the germline ends. CDR3 loop: CASSRRANTGELFF. The CDR3 DNA is TGCGCCAGCAGCCGCAGGGCGAACACCGGGGAGCTGTTTTTT.

The CDR3 loop reads CASSYSGTGVGDTQYF. The CDR3 bases are TGTGCCAGCAGTTACTCGGGGACAGGGGTAGGAGATACGCAGTATTTT. The chain uses TRBV6-5 and TRBJ2-3; 10 bases match TRBD1. CDR1 and CDR2 from the germline V gene are MNHEY and SVGAGI. This CDR3 is built from 16 residues. J was trimmed by 5 bases and V by 0 bases; bases with no gene match: 5.

This clonotype has a handful of counts. J is TRBJ1-1 and V is TRBV7-8, with 7 nucleotides matching TRBD1. V lost 5 bases to trimming and J lost 7 bases; unmatched junction nucleotides: 10. This CDR3 is built from 14 residues. CDR1 is SGHVS, CDR2 FQNEAQ, per germline. CDR3 DNA: TGTGCCAGCAGCAAAGACAGGGTTGCGAATGAAGCTTTCTTT. It translates to CASSKDRVANEAFF.

This clonotype has just a few counts. The V and J genes are TRBV6-5 and TRBJ2-5; 9 bases agree with TRBD2. The V gene's germline CDR1 is MNHEY and CDR2 SVGAGI. The trim removed 8 bases at V and 2 bases at J, leaving 6 bases unmatched. The CDR3 loop spans 14 amino acids. CDR3 nucleotides: TGTGCCAGCGGGCGACTAGCGGAGCAAGAGACCCAGTACTTC. This gives the protein CASGRLAEQETQYF.

This clonotype was recorded a few times. This rearrangement joins TRBV20-1 to TRBJ1-1; D is unclear. Germline-derived CDR1 and CDR2 are DFQATT and SNEGSKA (reference sequence). The CDR3 extends over 16 amino acids. The V end lost 3 bases, the J end lost 1 base, and 18 bases lay between the germline ends. The CDR3 nucleotides read TGCAGTGCTAGCACCTCCCATTTGCCGGCGAACACTGAAGCTTTCTTT. Translating it yields CSASTSHLPANTEAFF.

The chain combines TRBV20-1 with TRBJ1-2, with D unclear. There are 12 residues in the CDR3. Germline CDR1 and CDR2: DFQATT and SNEGSKA (reference sequence). V was shortened by 1 base and J by 4 bases, with 7 bases between the two germline ends. Here the CDR3 DNA reads TGCAGTGCTAGAGCGGGGTTCTATGGCTACACCTTC. This sequence encodes CSARAGFYGYTF.

The sample holds a few counts of this clonotype. The chain couples TRBV12-3 or TRBV12-4 to TRBJ2-5; D is ambiguous. With 5 bases removed from V and 0 bases from J, the gap between germline ends came to 7 bases. CDR3 size: 13 residues. This chain's CDR3 is CASSPEYQETQYF. The DNA of the CDR3 is TGTGCCAGCAGTCCAGAGTACCAAGAGACCCAGTACTTC.

This clonotype was detected only a few times. This chain uses TRBV5-1 with TRBJ1-3; a possible D gene is TRBD1 (5 bases). The CDR3 has 15 amino acids. Trimming left V 4 bases short and J 0 bases short, with 11 bases between. CDR1 SGHRS and CDR2 YFSETQ come from the germline V gene. The CDR3, as DNA: TGCGCCAGCAGCGCGGGACGGTTCTCTGGAAACACCATATATTTT. This encodes CASSAGRFSGNTIYF.

The sample holds a few counts of this clonotype. The chain joins TRBV27 to TRBJ1-3; no clear D. Germline CDR1 reads MNHEY; CDR2 reads SMNVEV (reference sequence). The CDR3 contains 14 residues. V lost 3 bases, J lost 0 bases, and 6 bases lay in between. This chain's CDR3 is CASSLGYSGNTIYF. DNA of the CDR3: TGTGCCAGCAGTTTGGGTTACTCTGGAAACACCATATATTTT.

The chain uses TRBV6-5 and TRBJ2-7; 9 bases fit TRBD2. Germline trimming cut 7 bases from V and 6 bases from J; bases unmatched to any gene: 16. CDR1 and CDR2 from the germline V gene are MNHEY and SVGAGI. This CDR3 is built from 16 residues. The CDR3 sequence: CASTPRFAGGPIEQYF. The CDR3 DNA sequence: TGTGCCAGCACCCCAAGGTTCGCGGGAGGGCCAATCGAGCAGTACTTC.

Only a few counts were recorded for this clonotype. The chain combines TRBV3-1 with TRBJ1-1, with a weak D call TRBD1 (5 bases). V was cut by 4 bases and J by 1 base, with 13 bases left in between. This CDR3 is 15 amino acids long. CDR1 LGHDT and CDR2 YNNKEL come from the germline V gene (reference sequence). The CDR3 DNA sequence: TGTGCCAGCAGCCCCTTGTCAGGGTCGAACACTGAAGCTTTCTTT. Its translation is CASSPLSGSNTEAFF.